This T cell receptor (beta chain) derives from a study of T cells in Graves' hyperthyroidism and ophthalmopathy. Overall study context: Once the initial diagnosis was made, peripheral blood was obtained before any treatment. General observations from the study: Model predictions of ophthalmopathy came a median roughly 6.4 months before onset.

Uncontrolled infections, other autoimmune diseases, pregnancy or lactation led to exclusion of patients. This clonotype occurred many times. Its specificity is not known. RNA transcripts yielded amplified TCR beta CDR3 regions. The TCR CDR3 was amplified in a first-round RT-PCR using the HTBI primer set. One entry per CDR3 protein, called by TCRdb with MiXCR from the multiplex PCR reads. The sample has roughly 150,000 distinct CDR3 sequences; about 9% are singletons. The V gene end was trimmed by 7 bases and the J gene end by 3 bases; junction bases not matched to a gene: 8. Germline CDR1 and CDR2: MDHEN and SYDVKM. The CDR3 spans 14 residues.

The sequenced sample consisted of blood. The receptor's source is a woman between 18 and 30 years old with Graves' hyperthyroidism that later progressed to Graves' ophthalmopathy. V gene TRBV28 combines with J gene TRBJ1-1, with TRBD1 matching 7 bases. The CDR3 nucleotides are TGTGCCAGCAAAAAGGGGGCTCGGTACACTGAAGCTTTCTTT. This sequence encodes CASKKGARYTEAFF.